This entry lists 12 T cell receptor beta chains sequenced from one sample in a study of blood T cell repertoires in COVID-19. The table came from immunoSEQ multiplex PCR; TCRdb's copy has only in-frame clones and leaves some out. Among roughly 250,000 clones listed, approximately 81% were seen once. Sequencing was performed on peripheral blood. The receptors stem from a woman aged 60-75 years with active or convalescent COVID-19.

V usage is TRBV15 and J usage is TRBJ2-3; 9 bases match TRBD2. V gave up 4 bases and J gave up 1 base; unmatched junction bases: 3. Germline CDR1 reads LNHNV; CDR2 reads YYDKDF (reference sequence). The CDR3 runs to 15 residues. The CDR3 region has the DNA TGTGCCACCAGCACCATAGCGGGGGGCACAGATACGCAGTATTTT. Translation: CATSTIAGGTDTQYF. Full variable domain (remainder filled in from reference TRBV15 and TRBJ2-3): DAMVIQNPRYQVTQFGKPVTLSCSQTLNHNVMYWYQQKSSQAPKLLFHYYDKDFNNEADTPDNFQSRRPNTSFCFLDIRSPGLGDTAMYLCATSTIAGGTDTQYFGPGTRLTVL.

V usage is TRBV6-1 and J usage is TRBJ1-2; D may be TRBD1 (6 bases). The germline CDR1 and CDR2 sequences are MNHNS and SASEGT. The CDR3 spans 19 residues. Trimming took 1 base from V and 4 from J, leaving 25 bases between them. In DNA, the CDR3 is TGTGCCAGCAGTGAAGGACTCCCGACAGGTTGGGTGCGTGGCTATGGCTACACCTTC. This translates into CASSEGLPTGWVRGYGYTF.

The V and J genes are TRBV9 and TRBJ1-1; D is unclear. The CDR3 loop spans 14 amino acids. Trimming took off 0 bases at V and 0 bases at J, with 6 bases between the two ends. Germline assignment: CDR1 SGDLS and CDR2 YYNGEE. CDR3 DNA: TGTGCCAGCAGCGTAGCTAGCCTGAACACTGAAGCTTTCTTT. Its translation is CASSVASLNTEAFF.

The gene calls are TRBV3-1 (or the pseudogene TRBV3-2) and TRBJ2-7, with D perhaps matching TRBD1 (5 bases). The CDR3 extends over 14 amino acids. V was shortened by 2 bases and J by 3 bases, with 11 bases between the two germline ends. The germline V gene encodes CDR1 LGHDT and CDR2 YNNKEL (reference sequence). In nucleotides, the CDR3 is TGTGCCAGCAGCCAAAGCCGCCAGGGCTACGAGCAGTACTTC. Translation gives CASSQSRQGYEQYF.

V and J are TRBV14 and TRBJ2-3; 7 bases are shared with TRBD2. Trimming cost V 2 bases and J 6 bases; bases outside gene matches: 8. The CDR3 has 15 residues. Germline CDR1 and CDR2: SGHDN and FVKESK. The CDR3 here is CASSQSQRGWDTQYF. The CDR3 bases are TGTGCCAGCAGCCAAAGTCAGCGGGGATGGGATACGCAGTATTTT.

Of note for this clone: This sample includes further DNA sequences coding for the same CDR3. V gene TRBV19 combines with J gene TRBJ1-1, with a possible D match to TRBD1 (5 bases). V was shortened by 1 base and J by 5 bases, with 8 bases between the two germline ends. CDR1 is LNHDA, CDR2 SQIVND, per germline (reference sequence). This CDR3 comprises 13 residues. Here the CDR3 DNA reads TGTGCCAGTAGTATAGTCAGGGATACTGAAGCTTTCTTT. This codes for CASSIVRDTEAFF.

The chain carries TRBV5-4 and TRBJ1-2; 7 nucleotides agree with TRBD1. The CDR3 runs 14 residues. From germline, CDR1 is SGHNT and CDR2 YYREEE (reference sequence). V lost 1 base, J lost 3 bases, and 3 bases stayed unmatched. As DNA, the CDR3 is TGTGCCAGCAGCTTGAAGGGGGCGGACTATGGCTACACCTTC. Residues: CASSLKGADYGYTF.

V usage is TRBV29-1 and J usage is TRBJ1-2; 10 bases match TRBD1. The CDR3 contains 16 residues. CDR1 SQVTM and CDR2 ANQGSEA come from the germline V gene. After removal of 6 bases from V and 8 bases from J, the junction contained 18 bases not matched to a gene. CDR3 in DNA: TGCAGCGTCCATAAGGGTCCGACCGGGACAGGGGAGGGCTACACCTTC. It specifies CSVHKGPTGTGEGYTF.

This clone was detected only once. The chain combines TRBV5-6 with TRBJ1-2, with 7 bases matching TRBD1. CDR1 and CDR2 from the germline V gene are SGHDT and YYEEEE. With 0 bases clipped from V and 2 bases from J, the junction kept 7 bases outside the gene matches. This CDR3 contains 16 residues. CDR3 region: CASSLGGTVTNYGYTF. CDR3 DNA: TGTGCCAGCAGCTTGGGGGGGACAGTCACCAACTATGGCTACACCTTC. The entire variable domain, with the rest obtained from reference TRBV5-6 and TRBJ1-2, is as follows: DAGVTQSPTHLIKTRGQQVTLRCSPKSGHDTVSWYQQALGQGPQFIFQYYEEEERQRGNFPDRFSGHQFPNYSSELNVNALLLGDSALYLCASSLGGTVTNYGYTFGSGTRLTVV.

This rearrangement joins TRBV5-4 to TRBJ2-5; 7 positions agree with TRBD2. J was trimmed by 6 bases and V by 2 bases; bases with no gene match: 10. CDR3 length equals 15 residues. The germline V gene encodes CDR1 SGHNT and CDR2 YYREEE (reference sequence). The CDR3 DNA follows: TGTGCCAGCAGCTTCTCGACTAGCCGGGGGAAGACCCAGTACTTC. This gives the protein CASSFSTSRGKTQYF.

This chain uses TRBV12-3 or TRBV12-4 with TRBJ1-2; possibly TRBD1 for D (6 bases). V lost 8 bases to trimming and J lost 7 bases, with 17 bases between them. The CDR3 has 13 amino acids. The CDR3 here is CASCQRGISGYTF. The CDR3 region has the DNA TGTGCCAGCTGCCAGAGGGGGATTAGTGGCTACACCTTC.

The rearrangement uses TRBV7-9 and TRBJ2-7, with D possibly TRBD1 on 5 matching bases. Germline CDR1 SEHNR, CDR2 FQNEAQ (reference sequence). This CDR3 has 15 amino acids. V was trimmed by 6 bases and J by 1 base, leaving 16 bases between them. CDR3 protein: CASSSDRKGSYEQYF. The CDR3 nucleotides are TGTGCCAGCAGTTCCGACAGAAAAGGTTCCTACGAGCAGTACTTC. Full variable domain (missing parts from reference TRBV7-9 and TRBJ2-7): DTGVSQNPRHKITKRGQNVTFRCDPISEHNRLYWYRQTLGQGPEFLTYFQNEAQLEKSRLLSDRFSAERPKGSFSTLEIQRTEQGDSAMYLCASSSDRKGSYEQYFGPGTRLTVT.